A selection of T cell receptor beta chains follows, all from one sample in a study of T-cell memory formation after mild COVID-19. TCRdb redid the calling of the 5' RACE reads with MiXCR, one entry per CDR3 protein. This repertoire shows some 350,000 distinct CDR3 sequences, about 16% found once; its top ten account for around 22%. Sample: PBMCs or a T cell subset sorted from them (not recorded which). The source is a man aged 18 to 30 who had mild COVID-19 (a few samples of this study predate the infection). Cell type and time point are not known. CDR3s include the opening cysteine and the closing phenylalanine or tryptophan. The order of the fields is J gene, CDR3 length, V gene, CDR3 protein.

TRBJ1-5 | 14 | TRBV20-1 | CSARDPRGSQPQHF
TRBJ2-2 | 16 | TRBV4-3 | CASSQESHPNTGELFF
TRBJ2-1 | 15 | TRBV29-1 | CSANQGAGSYNEQFF
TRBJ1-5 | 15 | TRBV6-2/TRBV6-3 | CASRPTGISNQPQHF
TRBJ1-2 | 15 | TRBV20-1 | CSARKAGGLVYGYTF
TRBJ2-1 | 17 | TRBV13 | CASSLGPSGGADNEQFF
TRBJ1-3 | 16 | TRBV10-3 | CAISEPQRGPGNTIYF
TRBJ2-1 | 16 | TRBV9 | CASSVLGQSSYNEQFF
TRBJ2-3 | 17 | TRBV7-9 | CASSLGLGERAADTQYF
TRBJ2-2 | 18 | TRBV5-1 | CASSRDRDRPLFTGELFF
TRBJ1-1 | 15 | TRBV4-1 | CASSRDRGGMAEAFF
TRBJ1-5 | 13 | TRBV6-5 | CASSYSYDQPQHF
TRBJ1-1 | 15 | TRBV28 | CASSESLRLGTEAFF
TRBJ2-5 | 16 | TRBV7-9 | CASSPQTGGFGETQYF
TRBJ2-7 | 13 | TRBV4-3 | CASSKGPTYEQYF
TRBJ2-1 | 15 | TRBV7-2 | CASSLSGTPYNEQFF
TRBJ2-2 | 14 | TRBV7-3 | CASSDGQVTGELFF
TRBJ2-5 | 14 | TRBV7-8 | CASSLGVGQETQYF
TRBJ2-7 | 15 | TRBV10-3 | CAISDQPRNAYEQYF
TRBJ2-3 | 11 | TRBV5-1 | CASSLQDTQYF
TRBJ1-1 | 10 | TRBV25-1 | CATRAGEAFF
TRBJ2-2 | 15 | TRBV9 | CASSVQGLSSGELFF
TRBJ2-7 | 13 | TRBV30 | CAWGDRRSYEQYF
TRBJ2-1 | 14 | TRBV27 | CASSFFRAYNEQFF
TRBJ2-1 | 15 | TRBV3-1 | CASSQDRGPGNEQFF
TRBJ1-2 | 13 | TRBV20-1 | CSARRSAGGGYTF
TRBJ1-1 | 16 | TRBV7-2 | CASSSTGASWDTEAFF
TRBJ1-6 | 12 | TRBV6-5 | CASSYSLPTLHF
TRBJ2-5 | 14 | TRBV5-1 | CASSPTAAQETQYF
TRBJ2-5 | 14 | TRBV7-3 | CASSLNGLGETQYF
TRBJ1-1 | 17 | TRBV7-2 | CASSFRDRGSRNTEAFF
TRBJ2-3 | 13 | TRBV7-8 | CASSFFSTDTQYF
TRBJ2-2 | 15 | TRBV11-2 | CASSPLRADTGELFF
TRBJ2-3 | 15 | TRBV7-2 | CASSLGTSATDTQYF
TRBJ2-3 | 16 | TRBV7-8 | CASSSTTGGPTDTQYF
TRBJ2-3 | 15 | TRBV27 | CASSLGDKYTDTQYF
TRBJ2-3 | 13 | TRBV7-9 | CASTAGRTDTQYF
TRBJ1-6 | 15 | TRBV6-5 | CASSRPTNYNSPLHF
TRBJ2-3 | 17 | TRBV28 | CASSSLSRTGLSDTQYF
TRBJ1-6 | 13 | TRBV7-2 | CASSQRDRGTLHF
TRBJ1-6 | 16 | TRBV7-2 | CASSPGGGAYNSPLHF
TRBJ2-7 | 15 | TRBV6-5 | CASSYDGQGGYEQYF
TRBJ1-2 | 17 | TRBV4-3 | CASSQERQGEGNYGYTF
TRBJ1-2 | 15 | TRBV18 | CASSPPSSGNYGYTF
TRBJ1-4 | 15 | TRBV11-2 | CASSLGQGGGEKLFF
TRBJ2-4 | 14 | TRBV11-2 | CHPGQPVAKNIQYF
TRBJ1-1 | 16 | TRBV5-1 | CASRPSPDSFNTEAFF
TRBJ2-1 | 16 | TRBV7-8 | CASSPGGGGLKNEQFF